Each of the 21 T cell receptor beta chains below was sequenced from the same sample in a study of T-cell memory formation after mild COVID-19. TCRdb recomputed calls from the 5' RACE reads with MiXCR, one row per CDR3 protein. This table has under 150,000 distinct CDR3 sequences, about 20% appearing once. Sequenced sample: PBMCs or a T cell subset sorted from them (not recorded which). These receptors were collected from a young man who had mild COVID-19 (a few samples of this study predate the infection). Cell type and time point are not known.

This clonotype has more than one count but fewer than ten. V and J are TRBV12-3 or TRBV12-4 and TRBJ2-7, with a tentative D call TRBD2 (5 bases). The CDR3 spans 13 residues. Trimming pared 1 base from V and 4 bases from J, leaving 8 bases between. This CDR3 is CASSLEGGYEQYF. In nucleotides, the CDR3 is TGTGCCAGCAGTTTAGAGGGCGGGTACGAGCAGTACTTC.

V and J are TRBV29-1 and TRBJ1-1; D gene uncertain. The CDR3 consists of 15 residues. Germline CDR1 reads SQVTM; CDR2 reads ANQGSEA. Trimming pared 4 bases from V and 7 bases from J, leaving 22 bases between. CDR3 sequence reads: CSVVANSPSGGEAFF. Here the CDR3 DNA reads TGCAGCGTTGTAGCGAACAGCCCATCGGGCGGTGAAGCTTTCTTT.

This clonotype was seen a handful of times. The gene calls are TRBV29-1 and TRBJ2-3, with D tentatively TRBD1 (6 bases). The CDR3 runs to 18 residues. Germline V gives CDR1 SQVTM, CDR2 ANQGSEA. The V end lost 0 bases, the J end lost 0 bases, and 19 bases lay between the germline ends. CDR3 sequence: CSVEDGGTGDLSTDTQYF. DNA of the CDR3: TGCAGCGTTGAAGATGGGGGCACAGGAGACCTCAGCACAGATACGCAGTATTTT.

The chain recombines TRBV19 with TRBJ1-1; no clear D gene. From germline, CDR1 is LNHDA and CDR2 SQIVND (reference sequence). Trimming cost V 1 base and J 4 bases, with 7 bases left between them. The CDR3 runs to 13 residues. CDR3 in amino acids: CASSIGSGTEAFF. CDR3 nucleotides: TGTGCCAGTAGTATAGGGTCCGGCACTGAAGCTTTCTTT.

This clonotype has only a few counts. The rearrangement links TRBV15 to TRBJ2-7; 7 nucleotides match TRBD1. The trim removed 3 bases at V and 0 bases at J, leaving 8 bases unmatched. Germline V gene lookup returns CDR1 LNHNV and CDR2 YYDKDF (reference sequence). The CDR3 consists of 16 residues. The CDR3 loop is CATSRDVGQNSYEQYF. The CDR3 region has the DNA TGTGCCACCAGCAGGGATGTGGGACAGAACTCCTACGAGCAGTACTTC.

A few counts support this clonotype. This sequence joins TRBV6-6 and TRBJ2-3; 9 bases agree with TRBD2. Germline V gene lookup returns CDR1 MNHNY and CDR2 SVGAGI (reference sequence). The CDR3 consists of 16 residues. With V trimmed by 7 bases and J by 5 bases, 13 bases remained unmatched. The CDR3 spells CASTDRVAGVGDTQYF. The DNA of the CDR3 is TGTGCCAGCACCGACAGGGTAGCGGGGGTGGGAGATACGCAGTATTTT.

The V gene is TRBV4-3, the J gene TRBJ1-1; D remains ambiguous. Germline assignment: CDR1 LGHNA and CDR2 YSLEER. V was pared by 3 bases and J by 0 bases, with 14 bases between. The CDR3 is 16 amino acids. DNA for the CDR3: TGCGCCAGCAGCCAGAGAGGTTGGGGATTGAACACTGAAGCTTTCTTT. It specifies CASSQRGWGLNTEAFF.

This clonotype was recorded a few times. J is TRBJ1-1 and V is TRBV11-2; D is unclear. The CDR3 is 11 amino acids. Per germline, CDR1 SGHAT and CDR2 FQNNGV. V lost 8 bases and J 7 bases, leaving 11 bases between the germline ends. The CDR3 reads CASGTSVEAFF. The CDR3 DNA is TGTGCCAGCGGTACCTCAGTTGAAGCTTTCTTT.

The chain uses TRBV4-1 and TRBJ2-3, with 10 bases fitting TRBD1. J was trimmed by 1 base and V by 1 base; bases with no gene match: 5. In germline, CDR1 is MGHRA, CDR2 YSYEKL. The CDR3 has 17 amino acids. CDR3 residues: CASSQGVGTGGTDTQYF. CDR3 in DNA: TGCGCCAGCAGCCAAGGAGTCGGGACAGGGGGCACAGATACGCAGTATTTT.

This clonotype was picked up a small number of times. This rearrangement joins TRBV4-1 to TRBJ1-2, with 8 bases lining up with TRBD1. Trimming removed 4 bases from V and 6 bases from J; junction bases left unmatched: 10. Germline V gives CDR1 MGHRA, CDR2 YSYEKL. The CDR3 is made up of 15 amino acids. CDR3 coding DNA: TGCGCCAGCAGCCGACAGGGACAGGTGCTTAATGGCTACACCTTC. It is translated as CASSRQGQVLNGYTF.

This clonotype turned up a few times. An end of the junction differs from the germline gene, which may be a read error. The chain employs TRBV6-5 and TRBJ1-1; D might be TRBD1 (5 bases). Germline V gene data show CDR1 as MNHEY and CDR2 as SVGAGI. The CDR3 covers 14 residues. The chain's CDR3 is CASSYRGLKTEAFF. CDR3 sequence (DNA): TGTGCCAGCAGTTACCGGGGCTTGAAGACTGAAGCTTTCTTT.

This clonotype was seen more than once but under ten times. This chain uses TRBV5-1 with TRBJ2-2; maybe TRBD1 (5 bases). In germline, CDR1 is SGHRS, CDR2 YFSETQ. V gave up 0 bases and J gave up 6 bases, with 15 bases separating them. CDR3 size: 16 residues. CDR3 in amino acids: CASSLVEWGEAGELFF. CDR3 DNA sequence: TGCGCCAGCAGCTTGGTTGAGTGGGGCGAGGCCGGGGAGCTGTTTTTT.

The chain employs TRBV5-5 and TRBJ2-7, with 9 bases fitting TRBD1. Germline V gives CDR1 SGHKS, CDR2 YYEKEE (reference sequence). The CDR3 is made up of 15 amino acids. The CDR3: CASSLGQGSSYEQYV. Here the CDR3 DNA reads TGTGCCAGCAGTTTGGGACAGGGAAGCTCCTACGAGCAGTACGTC.

The genes are TRBV15 and TRBJ2-1; 11 nucleotides line up with TRBD2. This CDR3 comprises 13 residues. The V segment lost 9 bases and the J segment 4 bases; nucleotides outside the gene matches: 2. Germline CDR1 is LNHNV and CDR2 is YYDKDF (reference sequence). This chain's CDR3 is CATGLAAYNEQFF. The CDR3 nucleotides read TGTGCCACGGGACTAGCGGCATACAATGAGCAGTTCTTC.

This rearrangement joins TRBV20-1 to TRBJ1-1; TRBD1 might be the D (6 bases). Trimming took 5 bases from V and 1 from J, leaving 20 bases between them. This CDR3 comprises 16 residues. Germline CDR1 reads DFQATT; CDR2 reads SNEGSKA (reference sequence). Here the CDR3 reads CSAPDTTGHKNTEAFF. The CDR3 bases are TGCAGTGCTCCTGATACTACGGGACATAAGAACACTGAAGCTTTCTTT.

The chain combines TRBV7-2 with TRBJ2-1, with D perhaps matching TRBD2 (7 bases). Trimming cost V 0 bases and J 3 bases, with 9 bases left between them. The CDR3 has 15 amino acids. Germline CDR1 and CDR2: SGHTA and FQGNSA. CDR3 coding DNA: TGTGCCAGCAGCTTAGCGGGGGGGCTCTACAATGAGCAGTTCTTC. Translated: CASSLAGGLYNEQFF. Based on the CDR3 plus reference TRBV7-2 and TRBJ2-1, the full variable domain is GAGVSQSPSNKVTEKGKDVELRCDPISGHTALYWYRQSLGQGLEFLIYFQGNSAPDKSGLPSDRFSAERTGGSVSTLTIQRTQQEDSAVYLCASSLAGGLYNEQFFGPGTRLTVL.

This clonotype has just one count. This chain uses TRBV4-1 with TRBJ2-3; 7 nucleotides agree with TRBD2. V was clipped by 4 bases and J by 0 bases; unmatched bases: 7. Germline-derived CDR1 and CDR2 are MGHRA and YSYEKL. This CDR3 comprises 16 residues. In DNA, the CDR3 is TGCGCCAGCAGCCGAGGCCCGGGAGGAAGCACAGATACGCAGTATTTT. This translates into CASSRGPGGSTDTQYF.

There are a few counts of this clonotype. V and J are TRBV6-5 and TRBJ2-7; 10 nucleotides match TRBD1. This CDR3 has 13 residues. Trimming at V came to 5 bases and at J to 2 bases, leaving 0 bases not matched to a gene. Germline V gene data show CDR1 as MNHEY and CDR2 as SVGAGI. The CDR3 region has the DNA TGTGCCAGCAGTGACAGGGGGCCCTACGAGCAGTACTTC. Translating gives CASSDRGPYEQYF.

The sample holds a few counts of this clonotype. The chain carries TRBV6-6 and TRBJ1-5, with 11 nucleotides matching TRBD1. The CDR3 is 14 amino acids. Germline V gives CDR1 MNHNY, CDR2 SVGAGI (reference sequence). J gave up 6 bases and V 8 bases, and 6 bases lay outside the gene matches. CDR3 coding DNA: TGTGCCAGCCGCCGGGACAGGGGGTTTCAGCCCCAGCATTTT. This translates into CASRRDRGFQPQHF.

This clonotype appeared a few times. As DNA, the CDR3 is TGTGCCAGCAGCAAAGCTAGGGAAGAGACCCAGTACTTC. It specifies CASSKAREETQYF. The rearrangement links TRBV21-1 to TRBJ2-5. TRBV21-1 is marked as a pseudogene. The CDR3 has 13 amino acids.

This chain uses TRBV15 with TRBJ2-3, with a possible D match to TRBD1 (5 bases). The germline V gene has CDR1 LNHNV and CDR2 YYDKDF (reference sequence). Trimming shortened V by 1 base and J by 4 bases, and 6 bases separated the two germline ends. This CDR3 contains 13 residues. The CDR3 nucleotides are TGTGCCACCAGCAGAGCCAGGGCAGATACGCAGTATTTT. It encodes CATSRARADTQYF.